The 27 T cell receptor beta chains reported below all come from one sample, sequenced in a study of T cell responses to AZD1222 COVID-19 vaccine. Produced via immunoSEQ multiplex PCR; TCRdb's table is partial and in-frame only. The sample lists 70,000 to 90,000 clones, approximately 89% occurring once. This material consisted of peripheral blood, taken on day 0 of AZD1222 vaccination. The source is an adult in good health.

The chain combines TRBV5-5 with TRBJ1-2; TRBD1 matches at 8 bases. This CDR3 contains 15 residues. V lost 0 bases, J lost 3 bases, and 4 bases stayed unmatched. The V gene's germline CDR1 is SGHKS and CDR2 YYEKEE (reference sequence). This chain's CDR3 is CASSLEAGGDYGYTF. Here the CDR3 DNA reads TGTGCCAGCAGCTTGGAGGCAGGGGGCGACTATGGCTACACCTTC.

The J gene is TRBJ2-7, the V gene TRBV6-2 or TRBV6-3; D call uncertain. Trimming removed 2 bases from V and 7 bases from J, with 18 bases in between. The length of the CDR3 is 15 residues. Germline CDR1 reads MNHEY; CDR2 reads SVGEGT. The CDR3 DNA follows: TGTGCCAGCAGTTACATGAGGCCTGGAGTTAGAGAGCAGTACTTC. Amino acids: CASSYMRPGVREQYF.

The chain has TRBV6-6 and TRBJ1-1, with TRBD1 matching 7 bases. The germline V gene has CDR1 MNHNY and CDR2 SVGAGI (reference sequence). The CDR3 length is 14 residues. After removal of 6 bases from V and 0 bases from J, the junction contained 4 bases not matched to a gene. The CDR3 loop reads CASSVTGMNTEAFF. CDR3 DNA sequence: TGTGCCAGCAGCGTGACAGGGATGAACACTGAAGCTTTCTTT.

The rearrangement joins TRBV29-1 to TRBJ1-5, with 9 bases lining up with TRBD1. Germline trimming cut 7 bases from V and 7 bases from J; bases unmatched to any gene: 8. This CDR3 contains 13 residues. Germline assignment: CDR1 SQVTM and CDR2 ANQGSEA. The CDR3 DNA is TGCAGCGCCGGGACAGGGTCCGGCCAGCCCCAGCATTTT. Encoded protein: CSAGTGSGQPQHF.

This clone was seen just once. J is TRBJ2-7 and V is TRBV5-1; D may match TRBD1 or TRBD2 (5 bases each). Trimming shortened V by 0 bases and J by 7 bases, and 17 bases separated the two germline ends. CDR3 length: 15 residues. CDR1 is SGHRS and CDR2 is YFSETQ in the germline V gene. CDR3 DNA: TGCGCCAGCAGCTTGGAGGGACCACCAGATGGGGAGCAGTACTTC. Amino acids: CASSLEGPPDGEQYF.

The V call is TRBV6-5, the J call TRBJ1-3, with D possibly TRBD1 on 5 matching bases. From germline, CDR1 is MNHEY and CDR2 SVGAGI. Trimming left V 3 bases short and J 0 bases short, with 9 bases between. This CDR3 is built from 15 residues. In DNA, the CDR3 is TGTGCCAGCAGTTATGGAGGGGCCTCTGGAAACACCATATATTTT. Translating it yields CASSYGGASGNTIYF.

The J gene is TRBJ2-1, the V gene TRBV7-9; 7 bases match TRBD2. V lost 7 bases to trimming and J lost 4 bases; unmatched junction nucleotides: 4. CDR3 length: 13 amino acids. CDR1 is SEHNR, CDR2 FQNEAQ, per germline (reference sequence). This CDR3 is CASKYGGYNEQFF. CDR3 DNA sequence: TGTGCCAGCAAATACGGGGGGTACAATGAGCAGTTCTTC.

CDR3 protein: CASSPSGEGVGRETQYF. The CDR3 coding sequence is TGCGCCAGCAGCCCAAGTGGAGAGGGAGTGGGGCGGGAGACCCAGTACTTC. The V call is TRBV4-1, the J call TRBJ2-5; D might be TRBD1 or TRBD2, each matching 5 bases. CDR1 MGHRA and CDR2 YSYEKL come from the germline V gene. The CDR3 totals 17 residues. V lost 4 bases to trimming and J lost 5 bases, with 23 bases between them.

CDR3: CAWSVAGARSPLHF. The CDR3, as DNA: TGTGCCTGGAGTGTTGCAGGGGCAAGATCACCCCTCCACTTT. This rearrangement joins TRBV30 to TRBJ1-6, with a weak D call TRBD1 (6 bases). Germline V gives CDR1 GTSNPN, CDR2 SVGIG (reference sequence). Deletions cut 0 bases from V and 10 bases from J, with 13 bases between. CDR3 length: 14 amino acids.

The table lists this clone with a count of one. V and J are TRBV7-9 and TRBJ2-5; D is ambiguous. Per the germline V gene, CDR1 is SEHNR and CDR2 is FQNEAQ (reference sequence). The CDR3 runs 14 residues. Trimming took off 1 base at V and 4 bases at J, with 10 bases between the two ends. The CDR3 here is CASSLVDGVETQYF. In nucleotides, the CDR3 is TGTGCCAGCAGCTTAGTCGATGGGGTAGAGACCCAGTACTTC.

The chain combines TRBV6-5 with TRBJ2-1; 10 nucleotides align to TRBD2. CDR1 and CDR2 from the germline V gene are MNHEY and SVGAGI. The CDR3 is made up of 14 amino acids. The ends lost 6 bases at V and 4 bases at J; junction bases unmatched: 3. DNA of the CDR3: TGTGCCAGCAGACTAGCGGGGCAGTACAATGAGCAGTTCTTC. It translates to CASRLAGQYNEQFF.

The chain is built from TRBV14 and TRBJ2-7, with 8 bases identical to TRBD1. Germline V gene data show CDR1 as SGHDN and CDR2 as FVKESK. The trim removed 4 bases at V and 4 bases at J, leaving 6 bases unmatched. The length of the CDR3 is 14 residues. The DNA of the CDR3 is TGTGCCAGCAGCCTTAGGACAGGGCTATACGAGCAGTACTTC. Translated: CASSLRTGLYEQYF. Together with reference TRBV14 and TRBJ2-7, the CDR3 gives the full variable domain: EAGVTQFPSHSVIEKGQTVTLRCDPISGHDNLYWYRRVMGKEIKFLLHFVKESKQDESGMPNNRFLAERTGGTYSTLKVQPAELEDSGVYFCASSLRTGLYEQYFGPGTRLTVT.

This rearrangement joins TRBV5-1 to TRBJ1-1; 7 nucleotides line up with TRBD1. Germline-derived CDR1 and CDR2 are SGHRS and YFSETQ. CDR3 length: 15 amino acids. The J segment lost 7 bases and the V segment lost 4 bases, leaving 13 bases of the junction unmatched. The CDR3 DNA sequence: TGCGCCAGCAGCACCAGGACAGGTCTTAGTAGTGAAGCTTTCTTT. Translating gives CASSTRTGLSSEAFF.

The chain carries TRBV12-3 or TRBV12-4 and TRBJ2-1, with a weak D call TRBD1 (5 bases). CDR3 length: 12 amino acids. V lost 3 bases to trimming and J lost 9 bases, with 9 bases between them. This CDR3 reads CASSFRGGEQFF. The DNA of the CDR3 is TGTGCCAGCAGTTTTAGGGGTGGTGAGCAGTTCTTC.

The V call is TRBV3-1 (or the pseudogene TRBV3-2), the J call TRBJ2-7; 8 bases map to TRBD1. V lost 4 bases and J lost 1; bases outside the gene matches: 0. Germline CDR1 LGHDT, CDR2 YNNKEL (reference sequence). This CDR3 contains 13 residues. The CDR3 region has the DNA TGTGCCAGCAGCCGGACAGGGTCCTACGAGCAGTACTTC. The encoded protein is CASSRTGSYEQYF.

The chain employs TRBV9 and TRBJ2-7, with TRBD1 matching over 8 bases. The CDR3 has 15 residues. Germline CDR1 SGDLS, CDR2 YYNGEE. The V gene end was trimmed by 3 bases and the J gene end by 0 bases; junction bases not matched to a gene: 5. The CDR3 protein is CASSATGGNSYEQYF. The CDR3 nucleotides are TGTGCCAGCAGCGCCACAGGGGGGAACTCCTACGAGCAGTACTTC.

This chain links TRBV24-1 with TRBJ2-2, with D maybe TRBD2 (5 bases). Germline loops: CDR1 KGHDR, CDR2 SFDVKD. The V and J ends lost 3 bases and 6 bases respectively, with 10 bases between them. The CDR3 has 14 amino acids. The CDR3 is CATSDPGGPGELFF. The CDR3 nucleotides read TGTGCCACCAGTGATCCCGGAGGACCCGGGGAGCTGTTTTTT.

This clone was seen only once. V and J are TRBV28 and TRBJ1-5; 8 nucleotides agree with TRBD1. V gave up 6 bases and J gave up 7 bases; unmatched junction bases: 8. Germline CDR1 and CDR2: MDHEN and SYDVKM. The CDR3 runs 14 residues. As DNA, the CDR3 is TGTGCCAGCAGACCTGGACAGGGAGGCCAGCCCCAGCATTTT. As protein: CASRPGQGGQPQHF.

The chain joins TRBV18 to TRBJ2-7; a weak D match, TRBD2 (6 bases). Germline-derived CDR1 and CDR2 are KGHSH and LQKENI. The V end was cut by 6 bases, the J end by 6 bases, with 12 bases between. The length of the CDR3 is 12 residues. The CDR3 DNA is TGTGCCAGCTCTCCCGGGAGCCCCGAGCAGTACTTC. Protein product: CASSPGSPEQYF.

This clone was seen only a few times. The chain couples TRBV6-5 to TRBJ2-7, with TRBD1 matching over 11 bases. The V and J ends lost 6 bases and 9 bases, in that order; junction bases with no gene match: 10. The CDR3 loop spans 14 amino acids. The V gene's germline CDR1 is MNHEY and CDR2 SVGAGI. CDR3 DNA: TGTGCCAGCAGGGACAGGGGGCCACATCTAGGGCAGTACTTC. Encoded protein: CASRDRGPHLGQYF.

The J gene is TRBJ1-6, the V gene TRBV2; the match to TRBD1 covers 7 bases. Germline-derived CDR1 and CDR2 are SNHLY and FYNNEI. V lost 2 bases and J lost 5; bases outside the gene matches: 3. CDR3 length equals 15 residues. The CDR3 DNA sequence: TGTGCCAGCAGTGAAAGAGGACAGGATAATTCACCCCTCCACTTT. It is translated as CASSERGQDNSPLHF.

The CDR3 DNA sequence: TGTGCCATCAGTGGGGACAGCTACGAGCAGTACTTC. It specifies CAISGDSYEQYF. The chain carries TRBV10-3 and TRBJ2-7, with TRBD1 identical over 7 bases. CDR3 length: 12 amino acids. The junction had 0 bases not matched to a gene; V was cut back by 4 bases and J by 3 bases. Germline loops: CDR1 ENHRY, CDR2 SYGVKD.

J is TRBJ1-6 and V is TRBV7-9; D gene ambiguous. The length of the CDR3 is 14 residues. Germline-derived CDR1 and CDR2 are SEHNR and FQNEAQ (reference sequence). V lost 4 bases and J lost 10, with 14 bases in between. The CDR3, as DNA: TGTGCCAGCAGCTCGAGGTCATCAGGATCACCCCTCCACTTT. The encoded protein is CASSSRSSGSPLHF.

The chain carries TRBV13 and TRBJ1-6, with 8 bases that match TRBD1. This CDR3 is 18 amino acids long. J gave up 6 bases and V 3 bases, and 13 bases lay outside the gene matches. In germline, CDR1 is PRHDT, CDR2 FYEKMQ (reference sequence). The CDR3 DNA reads TGTGCCAGCAGCTTCAGGGGGCGAAGTTTTTATGGTAATTCACCCCTCCACTTT. This gives the protein CASSFRGRSFYGNSPLHF.

This clone was detected once. The rearrangement joins TRBV6-2 or TRBV6-3 to TRBJ2-2, with TRBD2 identical over 9 bases. This CDR3 is built from 18 residues. CDR1 is MNHEY and CDR2 is SVGEGT in the germline V gene. The V segment lost 0 bases and the J segment 7 bases; nucleotides outside the gene matches: 12. CDR3 in DNA: TGTGCCAGCAGTTACTCGTTTATTGTAGCGGGAGCCAACGGGGAGCTGTTTTTT. Protein sequence: CASSYSFIVAGANGELFF.

The V and J genes are TRBV7-7 and TRBJ2-2; 7 bases map to TRBD2. This CDR3 is 16 amino acids long. Looked up from germline, CDR1 is SSHAT and CDR2 is FNYEAQ (reference sequence). V lost 2 bases, J lost 1 base, and 4 bases stayed unmatched. CDR3: CASSLLSGGNTGELFF. Here the CDR3 DNA reads TGTGCCAGCAGCTTATTGTCGGGAGGGAACACCGGGGAGCTGTTTTTT.

This clone was picked up one time. The chain links TRBV7-9 to TRBJ2-1; a weak D match, TRBD1 (5 bases). Germline V gene lookup returns CDR1 SEHNR and CDR2 FQNEAQ (reference sequence). Trimming left V 5 bases short and J 9 bases short, with 20 bases between. This CDR3 is built from 15 residues. CDR3 amino acids: CASSTRDRANGEQFF. CDR3 DNA: TGTGCCAGCAGCACCAGAGACAGAGCCAACGGTGAGCAGTTCTTC.